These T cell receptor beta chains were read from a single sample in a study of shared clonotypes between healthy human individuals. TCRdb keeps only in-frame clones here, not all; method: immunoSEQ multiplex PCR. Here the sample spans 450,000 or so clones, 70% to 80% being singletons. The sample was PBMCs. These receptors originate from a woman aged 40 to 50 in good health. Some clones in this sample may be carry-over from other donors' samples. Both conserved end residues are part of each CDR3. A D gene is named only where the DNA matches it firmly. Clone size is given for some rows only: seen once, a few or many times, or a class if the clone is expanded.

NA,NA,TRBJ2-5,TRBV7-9,TGTGCCAGCAGCCGAATCTATTCAGAGACCCAGTACTTC,CASSRIYSETQYF
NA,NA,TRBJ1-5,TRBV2,TGTGCCAGCAGTCCTACCCAGGGGATTCAGCCCCAGCATTTT,CASSPTQGIQPQHF
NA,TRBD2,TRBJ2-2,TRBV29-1,TGCAGCGTTGTGTTGGGGGAGGGCCCGGACGGGGAGCTGTTTTTT,CSVVLGEGPDGELFF
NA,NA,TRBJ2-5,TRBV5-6,TGTGCCAGCAGCTTGGAAGAGGGGCAAGAGACCCAGTACTTC,CASSLEEGQETQYF
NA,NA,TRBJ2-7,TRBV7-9,TGTGCCAGCAGTTTTCGGACAGCCTACGAGCAGTACTTC,CASSFRTAYEQYF
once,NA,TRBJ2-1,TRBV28,TGTGCCAGCAACCCCGACAGCTACAATGAGCAGTTCTTC,CASNPDSYNEQFF
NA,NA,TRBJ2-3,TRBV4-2,TGTGCCAGCAGCCAAGATTCGGGCTCAGATACGCAGTATTTT,CASSQDSGSDTQYF
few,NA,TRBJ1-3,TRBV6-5,TGTGCCAGCCGACGCCCGGGAACCACCATATATTTT,CASRRPGTTIYF
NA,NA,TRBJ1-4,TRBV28,TGTGCCAGCACGGGGAGGGGTGGGTATGAAAAACTGTTTTTT,CASTGRGGYEKLFF
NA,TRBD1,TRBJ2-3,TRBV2,TGTGCCACCGAGTCCCGGGACAGGGTCGACACAGATACGCAGTATTTT,CATESRDRVDTDTQYF
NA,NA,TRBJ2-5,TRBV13,TGTGCCAGCAGCCCCGCCCCGCGGGAGACCCAGTACTTC,CASSPAPRETQYF
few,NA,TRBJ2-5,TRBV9,TGTGCCAGCAGCGTATGGGGTGGGACCCAGTACTTC,CASSVWGGTQYF
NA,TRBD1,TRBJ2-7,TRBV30,TGTGCCTGGAGTATGGGCAGGGGGAACGAGCAGTACTTC,CAWSMGRGNEQYF
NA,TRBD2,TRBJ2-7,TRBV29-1,TGCAGCGCCTCACCCGGCGGGAGGGCCTCGGGAGAGCAGTACTTC,CSASPGGRASGEQYF
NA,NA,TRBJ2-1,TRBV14,TGTGCCAGCAGCCCGGGGGCCATCGGGATGGGGCAGTTCTTC,CASSPGAIGMGQFF
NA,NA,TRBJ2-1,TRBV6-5,TGTGCCAGCTCTAGGGGTGGTTCAGTTGGTGAGCAGTTCTTC,CASSRGGSVGEQFF
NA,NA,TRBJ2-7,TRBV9,TGTGCCAGCAGCACGGGTGTCGGGGGAATTTCCTACGAGCAGTACTTC,CASSTGVGGISYEQYF
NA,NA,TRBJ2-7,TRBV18,TGTGCCAGCTCACCCACCGACATAGGCTACGAGCAGTACTTC,CASSPTDIGYEQYF
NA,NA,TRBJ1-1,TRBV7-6,TGTGCCAGCAGCCTTAGGTTAGGCGCTGAAGCTTTCTTT,CASSLRLGAEAFF
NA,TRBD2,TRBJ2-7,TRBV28,TGTGCCAGCAGTCCAATGGGCCAGCGGGAGGACTACGAGCAGTACTTC,CASSPMGQREDYEQYF
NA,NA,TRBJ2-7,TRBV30,TGTGCCTGGACGGATAGCTCCTACGAGCAGTACTTC,CAWTDSSYEQYF
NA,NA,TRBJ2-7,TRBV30,TGTGCCTGGAGTAAGGGGCAGGTGGGCGAGCAGTACTTC,CAWSKGQVGEQYF
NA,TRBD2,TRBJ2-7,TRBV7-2,TGTGCCAGCAGCCGAAGCGGGACTAGCGGAGGGGGTTTCTACGAGCAGTACTTC,CASSRSGTSGGGFYEQYF
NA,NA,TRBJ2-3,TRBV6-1,TGTGCCAGCACCTTGAGGGATACGCAGTATTTT,CASTLRDTQYF
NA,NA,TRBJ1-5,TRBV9,TGTGCCAGCAGCGGAGGGGGAGGGGCGTTTCATCAGCCCCAGCATTTT,CASSGGGGAFHQPQHF
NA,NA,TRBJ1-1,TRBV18,TGTGCCAGCTCACCTACAGGGCCAGGGATGAACACTGAAGCTTTCTTT,CASSPTGPGMNTEAFF
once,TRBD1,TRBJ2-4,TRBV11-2,TGTGCCAGCAGCTTTGTGGGAGGACAGGGGTCAAACATTCAGTACTTC,CASSFVGGQGSNIQYF
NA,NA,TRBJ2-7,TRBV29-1,TGCAGCGTTGCTAGGGGGGAGGGCGAGCAGTACTTC,CSVARGEGEQYF
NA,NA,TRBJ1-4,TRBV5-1,TGCGCCAGCAGCTTGGAGCAGAGGAATGAAAAACTGTTTTTT,CASSLEQRNEKLFF
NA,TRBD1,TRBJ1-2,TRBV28,TGTGCCAGCAGTCCTGGGACAGCCACCAACTATGGCTACACCTTC,CASSPGTATNYGYTF
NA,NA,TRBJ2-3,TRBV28,TGTGCCAGCATCTCCACAGGGTTCGTAGCTACGCAGTATTTT,CASISTGFVATQYF
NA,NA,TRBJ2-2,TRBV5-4,TGTGCCAGCAGCTTGGTGGGGGGACTGAACACCGGGGAGCTGTTTTTT,CASSLVGGLNTGELFF
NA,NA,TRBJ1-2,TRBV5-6,TGTGCCAGCAGCTTGTGGCAGGGATATGGCTACACCTTC,CASSLWQGYGYTF
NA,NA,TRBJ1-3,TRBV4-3,TGCGCCAGCAGCCAGCACACAGGTGCCTACTCTGGAAACACCATATATTTT,CASSQHTGAYSGNTIYF
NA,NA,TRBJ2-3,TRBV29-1,TGCAGCGTTGGGGACTTCTATTCTAGCACAGATACGCAGTATTTT,CSVGDFYSSTDTQYF
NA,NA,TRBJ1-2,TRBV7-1,TGTGCCAGCAGCTTATGGCAGGGCCATGGCTACACCTTC,CASSLWQGHGYTF